These T cell receptor beta chains were read from a single sample in a study of blood T cells in healthy people across ages. TCRdb redid the calling of the 5' RACE reads with MiXCR, one entry per CDR3 protein. The repertoire holds about 1,500,000 distinct CDR3 sequences, with approximately 38% as singletons. Sequencing was performed on blood. These receptor sequences come from a woman in her late teens or twenties in good health. Each CDR3 is given with its conserved first and last residue. Fields, in order: V gene, CDR3 protein.

>TRBV10-3
CATGGVDEKLFF
>TRBV29-1
CSVDPTDTQYF
>TRBV6-1
CASSAGSNEKLFF
>TRBV27
CASSLRNTFYGYTF
>TRBV20-1
CSAPGRSTSTDTQYF
>TRBV25-1
CASSAETTGRQHF
>TRBV3-1
CASSHTSPADTQYF
>TRBV12-5
CASGGAVPYEQYF
>TRBV11-2
CASSLYRGESYNEQYF
>TRBV7-8
CASSSRSGGRSDTQYF
>TRBV10-3
CAISGSRPGEGYGYTF
>TRBV5-1
CASSLTTDQGTQYF
>TRBV12-3/TRBV12-4
CASSQIQGAGANVLTF
>TRBV27
CASSYGSNEQYF
>TRBV6-1
CASSEDGGTYNEQFF
>TRBV9
CASSVKEGAKNIQYF
>TRBV27
CASSHRGESEAFF
>TRBV9
CASSVGGMVEQYF
>TRBV29-1
CSVERDLNYNEQFF
>TRBV5-1
CASSLRGGRNQETQYF
>TRBV7-2
CASSLAKETQYF
>TRBV9
CASSVEDRALGYGYTF
>TRBV14
CASSRGGLAQYNEQFF
>TRBV30
CAWSVHRRVDAEAFF
>TRBV6-6
CASSWGTGEGYTF
>TRBV12-3/TRBV12-4
CASSLVRPSGVYGELFF
>TRBV3-1
CASSQVQGKGYTF
>TRBV6-1
CASRYVQGRYGQYF
>TRBV7-9
CASSLAPTNTGELFF
>TRBV7-2
CASSRRLRTGQHNEQFF
>TRBV20-1
CSAPEGRQGPGANVLTF
>TRBV12-3/TRBV12-4
CASSPRTSGVGEQFF
>TRBV12-3/TRBV12-4
CASSLFQDPNNEQFF
>TRBV12-3/TRBV12-4
CASSVREAAEQFF
>TRBV9
CASSVVSGGLNEQYF
>TRBV15
CATSRDRANNEQYF
>TRBV6-1
CASMAVLVGNTIYF
>TRBV20-1
CSARGGQVSTEAFF
>TRBV20-1
CSVTDRGRGYTF
>TRBV25-1
CASTPGRDEQYF
>TRBV6-6
CASTSHGRTEAFF
>TRBV27
CASSLAGGPADTQYF
>TRBV10-3
CAISGSAGGITDTQYF
>TRBV20-1
CSARNLRLAGAGGNIQYF